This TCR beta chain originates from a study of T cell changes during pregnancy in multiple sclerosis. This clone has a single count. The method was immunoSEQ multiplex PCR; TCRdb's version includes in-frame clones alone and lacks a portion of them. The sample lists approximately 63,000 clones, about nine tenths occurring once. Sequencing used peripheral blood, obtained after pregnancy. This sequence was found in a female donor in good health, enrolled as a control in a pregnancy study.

The CDR3 DNA follows: TGTGCCAGCAGCCTCCGGGACAGGGGGAATGCCGGGGAGCTGTTTTTT. Encoded protein: CASSLRDRGNAGELFF. The rearrangement joins TRBV4-2 to TRBJ2-2, with 11 bases matching TRBD1. The length of the CDR3 is 16 residues. V lost 4 bases to trimming and J lost 6 bases; unmatched junction nucleotides: 7. Germline V CDR1 and CDR2: LGHNA, YNFKEQ.